This T cell receptor beta chain derives from a study of technical replicates of blood from several donors. This CDR3 region has 15 residues. The germline V gene encodes CDR1 SGHTS and CDR2 YDEGEE. Germline trimming cut 2 bases from V and 3 bases from J; bases unmatched to any gene: 3. Data came from immunoSEQ multiplex PCR; TCRdb stores just in-frame clones and leaves some out. The table records more than 65,000 clones, approximately 97% of them present only once. The source material was T cells isolated from PBMCs. The chain links TRBV5-8 to TRBJ2-2; 8 bases agree with TRBD2. The sequence came from a human donor in good health. The CDR3 region has the DNA TGTGCCAGCAGCTTCAGCGGGAGTTACACCGGGGAGCTGTTTTTT. Translation: CASSFSGSYTGELFF.